Listed here are 27 T cell receptor beta chains from one sample, sequenced in a study of cytomegalovirus exposure and HLA in healthy donors. PCR primers comprised 60 Vbeta and 13 Jbeta primers. Generated by immunoSEQ multiplex PCR, the TCRdb table keeps only in-frame clones and is missing some. Its clone listing holds under 250,000 clones. The specimen was PBMCs. Every receptor here comes from a girl between 2 and 10 years old in good health and CMV-seropositive.

The chain has TRBV27 and TRBJ2-7; 11 bases align to TRBD2. Germline CDR1 and CDR2: MNHEY and SMNVEV (reference sequence). Losses at the gene ends were 2 bases for V and 3 bases for J; bases not matched to a gene: 18. There are 20 residues in the CDR3. In nucleotides, the CDR3 is TGTGCCAGCAGTTTAAGGGTTCCGGGTGGGAGACTAGCGGGGATCTACGAGCAGTACTTC. This gives the protein CASSLRVPGGRLAGIYEQYF.

The chain recombines TRBV5-1 with TRBJ2-7, with TRBD2 matching over 11 bases. The CDR3 is 14 residues long. The V segment lost 4 bases and the J segment 6 bases; nucleotides outside the gene matches: 6. In germline, CDR1 is SGHRS, CDR2 YFSETQ. As DNA, the CDR3 is TGCGCCAGCAGCCCAGGGACTAGCGGACGCGAGCAGTACTTC. Its translation is CASSPGTSGREQYF.

This chain uses TRBV25-1 with TRBJ1-3, with 9 bases aligning to TRBD1. The germline CDR1 and CDR2 sequences are MGHDK and SYGVNS. This CDR3 region has 15 residues. V gave up 4 bases and J gave up 6 bases; unmatched junction bases: 7. The CDR3 here is CASSAGTGYANTIYF. The DNA for the CDR3 is TGTGCCAGCAGTGCCGGGACAGGGTACGCAAACACCATATATTTT.

This chain connects TRBV7-8 to TRBJ2-6, with D perhaps matching TRBD1 (5 bases). Between the trimmed V and J ends, which lost 0 bases and 5 bases, there was a span of 14 bases. Germline V CDR1 and CDR2: SGHVS, FQNEAQ. The CDR3 is 17 amino acids. This chain's CDR3 is CASSLAPRGPRANVLTF. The CDR3 DNA sequence: TGTGCCAGCAGCTTAGCCCCTAGGGGCCCCAGGGCCAACGTCCTGACTTTC.

The CDR3 protein is CASSATPLGASVYEQYF. The CDR3, as DNA: TGCGCCAGCAGCGCAACCCCACTGGGAGCTAGCGTCTACGAGCAGTACTTC. The chain has TRBV4-1 and TRBJ2-7; possibly TRBD2 for D (6 bases). The CDR3 is 17 amino acids. From germline, CDR1 is MGHRA and CDR2 YSYEKL. Trimming shortened V by 5 bases and J by 3 bases, and 23 bases separated the two germline ends.

The chain is built from TRBV12-2 and TRBJ2-6; TRBD2 was called by the table and not checked on the DNA. TRBV12-2 is recorded as a pseudogene. This CDR3 is built from 18 residues. This CDR3 reads CASRLVCGAFSGANVLTF. CDR3 DNA sequence: TGTGCAAGTCGCTTAGTTTGCGGCGCATTCTCTGGGGCCAACGTCCTGACTTTC.

The CDR3 bases are TGTGCCTGTCAGGGGCGCACCTACAATGAGCAGTTCTTC. It yields the protein CACQGRTYNEQFF. The chain joins TRBV28 to TRBJ2-1, with D tentatively TRBD1 (6 bases). The CDR3 is 13 amino acids. CDR1 and CDR2 (germline): MDHEN, SYDVKM. V shed 11 bases and J shed 2 bases, with 13 bases lying between them.

This chain connects TRBV28 to TRBJ1-2; 9 bases are shared with TRBD1. V lost 5 bases to trimming and J lost 4 bases; unmatched junction nucleotides: 5. Germline V lookup: CDR1 MDHEN, CDR2 SYDVKM. CDR3 length: 14 amino acids. The CDR3 DNA reads TGTGCCAGCAGTCGGACAGGGGTTAGCTATGGCTACACCTTC. Encoded protein: CASSRTGVSYGYTF.

In the case of this clone: The junction departs from germline at one end; a sequencing error may be responsible. The chain couples TRBV7-9 to TRBJ2-5; 8 bases align to TRBD1. The CDR3 contains 15 residues. Germline CDR1 and CDR2: SEHNR and FQNEAQ (reference sequence). The CDR3 spells CASIIGQGIEEAQYF. The CDR3 nucleotides are TGTGCCAGCATCATAGGACAGGGAATTGAAGAGGCCCAGTACTTC.

About this clone: A read error may produce the germline difference seen at one junction end. This rearrangement joins TRBV7-7 to TRBJ2-5, with D maybe TRBD2 (5 bases). With the DNA end fitting TRBJ2-7 better, the J assignment may be wrong. The CDR3 extends over 15 amino acids. Per germline, CDR1 SSHAT and CDR2 FNYEAQ (reference sequence). The CDR3, as DNA: TGTGCTAGCAGCTTAGCGATCGGTAGTACCTACGAGCAGTACTTC. As protein: CASSLAIGSTYEQYF.

The chain carries TRBV7-8 and TRBJ2-2, with 8 bases matching TRBD2. Germline-derived CDR1 and CDR2 are SGHVS and FQNEAQ. The CDR3 is 16 residues long. V was pared by 5 bases and J by 6 bases, with 11 bases of the junction left unmatched. The CDR3 DNA reads TGTGCCAGCAGCACGCGGTCGAGCGGGAGCGCCGGGGAGCTGTTTTTT. Translating gives CASSTRSSGSAGELFF.

The rearrangement joins TRBV5-1 to TRBJ2-5; TRBD2 aligns across 9 bases. CDR3 length: 18 amino acids. With 0 bases clipped from V and 2 bases from J, the junction kept 11 bases outside the gene matches. Germline CDR1 SGHRS, CDR2 YFSETQ. CDR3 amino acids: CASSLDTGLAGRQETQYF. For the CDR3, the DNA is TGCGCCAGCAGCTTGGATACAGGGCTAGCGGGAAGGCAAGAGACCCAGTACTTC.

J is TRBJ2-7 and V is TRBV19, with D maybe TRBD2 (7 bases). Germline-derived CDR1 and CDR2 are LNHDA and SQIVND (reference sequence). Trimming took off 10 bases at V and 6 bases at J, with 19 bases between the two ends. The CDR3 is 13 residues long. CDR3 in amino acids: CATTGGAPFEQYF. The CDR3 bases are TGTGCCACCACGGGGGGCGCTCCCTTCGAGCAGTACTTC.

This chain joins TRBV5-4 and TRBJ2-5; 7 bases fit TRBD1. The end of the DNA fits TRBJ2-7 better, so the J call may be wrong. Germline loops: CDR1 SGHNT, CDR2 YYREEE (reference sequence). The CDR3 has 14 residues. The CDR3 coding sequence is TGTGCCAGCAGCTTGGGGGACAGATCTTACGAGCAGTACTTC. Protein product: CASSLGDRSYEQYF.

On this clone: One junction end does not reproduce the germline sequence, and a read error may be involved. The chain links TRBV19 to TRBJ1-2, with TRBD1 as a possible D gene (5 bases). The germline V gene encodes CDR1 LNHDA and CDR2 SQIVND (reference sequence). This CDR3 region has 13 residues. The CDR3 here is CASSIPAAGRPFF. The CDR3, as DNA: TGTGCCAGTAGTATACCCGCTGCGGGACGGCCTTTCTTC. The entire variable domain, with the rest obtained from reference TRBV19 and TRBJ1-2, is as follows: DGGITQSPKYLFRKEGQNVTLSCEQNLNHDAMYWYRQDPGQGLRLIYYSQIVNDFQKGDIAEGYSVSREKKESFPLTVTSAQKNPTAFYLCASSIPAAGRPFFGSGTRLTVV.

The V and J genes are TRBV28 and TRBJ2-3; TRBD2 agrees at 7 bases. Germline V CDR1 and CDR2: MDHEN, SYDVKM. V shed 3 bases and J 5 bases; nucleotides not matched to a gene: 14. The CDR3 consists of 17 residues. The CDR3 DNA reads as TGTGCCAGCAGTTTCCGGAGGGCGGGAGTGGGAGGAGATACGCAGTATTTT. It specifies CASSFRRAGVGGDTQYF.

The rearrangement joins TRBV6-5 to TRBJ2-4, with 7 bases that match TRBD1. V lost 5 bases and J lost 9; bases outside the gene matches: 13. CDR3 length: 15 amino acids. Germline V gene data show CDR1 as MNHEY and CDR2 as SVGAGI. As DNA, the CDR3 is TGTGCCAGCAGTCCCCTTTTGAACAGGGGTCCCATTCAGTACTTC. Protein product: CASSPLLNRGPIQYF.

This rearrangement joins TRBV5-4 to TRBJ2-7, with D possibly TRBD2 on 6 matching bases. CDR3 length equals 14 residues. Trimming took off 2 bases at V and 6 bases at J, with 15 bases between the two ends. Looked up from germline, CDR1 is SGHNT and CDR2 is YYREEE (reference sequence). The DNA of the CDR3 is TGTGCCAGCAGCTTCCCGGGAGAGGGGCGCGAGCAGTACTTC. As protein: CASSFPGEGREQYF.

For the CDR3, the DNA is TGTGCCAGCTCACCCGAACAGACTAACTATGGCTACACCTTC. Translation gives CASSPEQTNYGYTF. This sequence joins TRBV18 and TRBJ1-2; D gene uncertain. Germline V gene data show CDR1 as KGHSH and CDR2 as LQKENI. V was pared by 3 bases and J by 0 bases, with 8 bases between. This CDR3 spans 14 amino acids.

The V call is TRBV6-6, the J call TRBJ2-2, with TRBD2 matching over 7 bases. The junction had 5 bases not matched to a gene; V was cut back by 6 bases and J by 1 base. Germline V CDR1 and CDR2: MNHNY, SVGAGI (reference sequence). This CDR3 is built from 15 residues. The CDR3 here is CASSRGRGNTGELFF. CDR3 DNA: TGTGCCAGCAGCCGGGGGAGGGGGAACACCGGGGAGCTGTTTTTT.

V is TRBV6-1 and J is TRBJ1-6, with D perhaps TRBD1 (6 bases). This CDR3 contains 21 residues. Trimming took 2 bases from V and 2 from J, leaving 25 bases between them. Germline V gene data show CDR1 as MNHNS and CDR2 as SASEGT. CDR3 DNA sequence: TGTGCCAGCAGTGAACGGAAGGACAGCCGGATGGTCGAGACCTATAATTCACCCCTCCACTTT. This encodes CASSERKDSRMVETYNSPLHF.

The genes are TRBV5-5 and TRBJ2-2; maybe TRBD1 (5 bases). Trimming stripped 0 bases from V and 2 bases from J, with 14 bases between. CDR3 length: 17 residues. CDR1 SGHKS and CDR2 YYEKEE come from the germline V gene (reference sequence). The CDR3 DNA sequence: TGTGCCAGCAGCTTGGATAATTTGGGGCAAAACACCGGGGAGCTGTTTTTT. Translation: CASSLDNLGQNTGELFF.

The V call is TRBV28, the J call TRBJ1-4; 8 nucleotides match TRBD1. Germline CDR1 reads MDHEN; CDR2 reads SYDVKM. V shed 1 base, J shed 5 bases, and the junction held 3 bases outside the gene matches. The CDR3 is 15 amino acids. DNA for the CDR3: TGTGCCAGCAGTTTATACACAGGGGGAAATGAAAAACTGTTTTTT. As protein: CASSLYTGGNEKLFF.

The chain carries TRBV9 and TRBJ2-2; perhaps TRBD2 as D (6 bases). From germline, CDR1 is SGDLS and CDR2 YYNGEE. This CDR3 has 15 amino acids. Trimming removed 1 base from V and 1 base from J, with 8 bases in between. The CDR3 DNA is TGTGCCAGCAGCGTACTTAGCGGGAACACCGGGGAGCTGTTTTTT. This translates into CASSVLSGNTGELFF.

To note about this clone: At one end the junction does not follow the germline gene, possibly because of a read error. The chain couples TRBV7-7 to TRBJ2-3; 9 bases fit TRBD1. Germline CDR1 reads SSHAT; CDR2 reads FNYEAQ (reference sequence). This CDR3 spans 15 amino acids. The CDR3 sequence: CASSRGTGSSDTQYF. The CDR3, as DNA: TGTGCTAGCAGCCGTGGGACAGGGAGCTCAGATACGCAGTATTTT.

V usage is TRBV19 and J usage is TRBJ2-7; TRBD2 is a possible D gene (5 bases). V lost 1 base to trimming and J lost 0 bases, with 16 bases between them. In germline, CDR1 is LNHDA, CDR2 SQIVND (reference sequence). The CDR3 extends over 17 amino acids. CDR3 in amino acids: CASSIVAGPGSSYEQYF. CDR3 in DNA: TGTGCCAGTAGTATAGTCGCCGGGCCGGGGAGCTCCTACGAGCAGTACTTC. Based on the CDR3 plus reference TRBV19 and TRBJ2-7, the full variable domain is DGGITQSPKYLFRKEGQNVTLSCEQNLNHDAMYWYRQDPGQGLRLIYYSQIVNDFQKGDIAEGYSVSREKKESFPLTVTSAQKNPTAFYLCASSIVAGPGSSYEQYFGPGTRLTVT.

The chain couples TRBV25-1 to TRBJ1-1, with a possible D match to TRBD1 (5 bases). The CDR3 extends over 15 amino acids. Germline V gene sequence: CDR1 MGHDK, CDR2 SYGVNS. V lost 4 bases to trimming and J lost 4 bases, with 16 bases between them. The CDR3 DNA reads TGTGCCAGCAGTGCGGCAGCCCTGGGGGGCACTGAAGCTTTCTTT. Translating it yields CASSAAALGGTEAFF.